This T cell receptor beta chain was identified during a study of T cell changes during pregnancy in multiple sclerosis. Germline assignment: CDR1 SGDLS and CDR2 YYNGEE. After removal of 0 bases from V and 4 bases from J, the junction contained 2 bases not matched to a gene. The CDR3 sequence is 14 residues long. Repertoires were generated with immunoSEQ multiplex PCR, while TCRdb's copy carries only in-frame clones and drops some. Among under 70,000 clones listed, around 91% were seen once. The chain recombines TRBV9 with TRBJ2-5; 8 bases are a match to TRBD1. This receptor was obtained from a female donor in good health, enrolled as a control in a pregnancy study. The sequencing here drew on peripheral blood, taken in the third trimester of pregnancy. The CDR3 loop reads CASSVARGPETQYF. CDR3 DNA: TGTGCCAGCAGCGTAGCCAGGGGGCCAGAGACCCAGTACTTC.